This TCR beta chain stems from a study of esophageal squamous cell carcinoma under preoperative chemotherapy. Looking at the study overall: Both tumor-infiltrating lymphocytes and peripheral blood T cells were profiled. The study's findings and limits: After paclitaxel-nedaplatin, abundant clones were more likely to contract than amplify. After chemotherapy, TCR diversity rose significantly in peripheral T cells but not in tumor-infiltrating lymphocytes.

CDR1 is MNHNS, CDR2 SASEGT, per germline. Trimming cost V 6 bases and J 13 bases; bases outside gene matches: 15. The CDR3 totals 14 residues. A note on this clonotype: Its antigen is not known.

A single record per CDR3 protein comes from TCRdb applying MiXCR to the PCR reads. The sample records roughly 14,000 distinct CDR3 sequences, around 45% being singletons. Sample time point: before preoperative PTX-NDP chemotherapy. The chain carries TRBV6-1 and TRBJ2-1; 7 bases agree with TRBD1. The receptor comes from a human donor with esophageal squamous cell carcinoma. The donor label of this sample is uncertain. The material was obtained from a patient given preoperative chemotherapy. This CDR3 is CASSLPGQQETQFF. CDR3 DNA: TGTGCCAGCAGCCTCCCGGGACAGCAAGAGACCCAGTTCTTC.